Below are 5 T cell receptor beta chains sequenced from a single sample in a study of a mutant IDH1 vaccine in newly diagnosed glioma. No antigen has been identified for these receptors. Time point defined: week 47, end of study. One vaccine dose held 300 ug of mutant IDH1 20-mer peptide and came with topical imiquimod. TCRdb's copy holds only in-frame clones and misses some; the assay was immunoSEQ multiplex PCR. Of fewer than 45,000 clones listed, 65% to 90% are singletons. The specimen was PBMCs, collected from a glioma patient whose treatment included an IDH1 peptide vaccine. These receptor sequences come from a man aged 18 to 29 with glioma. Some clones in this sample may be carry-over from other donors' samples.

Here the CDR3 reads CASSIAPVHRNTEAFF. The CDR3 DNA reads TGTGCCAGTAGTATAGCCCCTGTACACCGGAACACTGAAGCTTTCTTT. The chain has TRBV19 and TRBJ1-1, with unresolved D. The CDR3 sequence is 16 residues long. Germline-derived CDR1 and CDR2 are LNHDA and SQIVND (reference sequence). V lost 1 base and J 1 base, leaving 13 bases between the germline ends. Combining the CDR3 with reference TRBV19 and TRBJ1-1 gives the whole variable domain DGGITQSPKYLFRKEGQNVTLSCEQNLNHDAMYWYRQDPGQGLRLIYYSQIVNDFQKGDIAEGYSVSREKKESFPLTVTSAQKNPTAFYLCASSIAPVHRNTEAFFGQGTRLTVV.

The DNA of the CDR3 is TGCGCCAGCAGAAGGACTAGCGGAGCCTACAATGAGCAGTTCTTC. Its translation: CASRRTSGAYNEQFF. V usage is TRBV4-3 and J usage is TRBJ2-1; 10 nucleotides line up with TRBD2. With V trimmed by 6 bases and J by 2 bases, 4 bases remained unmatched. The CDR3 has 15 residues. The germline V gene encodes CDR1 LGHNA and CDR2 YSLEER.

The rearrangement uses TRBV30 and TRBJ1-3; D may be TRBD1 (5 bases). CDR3 length equals 15 residues. V dropped 2 bases and J dropped 3 bases, with 14 bases sitting between them. CDR1 is GTSNPN, CDR2 SVGIG, per germline (reference sequence). DNA for the CDR3: TGTGCCTGGAGTCGCATAGGGGCTGGTGGAAACACCATATATTTT. The encoded protein is CAWSRIGAGGNTIYF.

The chain has TRBV6-6 and TRBJ1-1; possibly TRBD1 for D (6 bases). V was cut by 7 bases and J by 0 bases, with 15 bases left in between. CDR1 and CDR2 (germline): MNHNY, SVGAGI (reference sequence). The CDR3 is 15 amino acids. In nucleotides, the CDR3 is TGTGCCAGCACAAGACAGGACCCTCTGAACACTGAAGCTTTCTTT. As protein: CASTRQDPLNTEAFF.

Remarks on this clone: Mismatch with germline at one junction end may stem from a read error. V is TRBV7-7 and J is TRBJ1-4, with D maybe TRBD1 (5 bases). This CDR3 is built from 16 residues. Looked up from germline, CDR1 is SSHAT and CDR2 is FNYEAQ (reference sequence). The CDR3 loop reads CASSFRPDGSGEKLFF. The CDR3 nucleotides read TGTGCTAGCAGCTTCCGCCCTGACGGTTCAGGGGAAAAACTGTTTTTT.